Listed below are T cell receptor beta chains from one sample, sequenced in a study of relationships among human T cell subsets. Via MiXCR, TCRdb re-called the multiplex PCR reads, giving one row per CDR3 protein. The sample holds approximately 7,300 distinct CDR3 sequences; almost 70% are singletons and the top ten take around 50%. Material for sequencing was naive and transitional (CD45RA+) T cells sorted from blood. These receptor sequences come from a man aged 40-55 years in good health. Both conserved end residues are part of each CDR3. Fields, in order: J gene, D gene, V gene, clone size, CDR3 DNA, CDR3 protein. The D gene is left open where the match is weak. Clone size is given for some rows only: seen once, a few or many times, or a class if the clone is expanded.

TRBJ1-2,TRBD1,TRBV5-4,-,TGCGCCAGCAGCCAGCCCCTCCCGGAGGGGGCAGACTATGGCTACACCTTC,CASSQPLPEGADYGYTF
TRBJ1-4,-,TRBV20-1,-,TGCAGTGCTAGACAAAACGGACTCAATGAAAAACTGTTTTTT,CSARQNGLNEKLFF
TRBJ2-1,-,TRBV4-1,-,TGCGCCAGCAGCCCCACTGGCGGGTGGAATGAGCAGTTCTTC,CASSPTGGWNEQFF
TRBJ2-4,TRBD2,TRBV28,-,TGTGCCAGCAGTTCCCCGCTCCTTCTAGCGGGGAAAAACATTCAGTACTTC,CASSSPLLLAGKNIQYF
TRBJ2-7,TRBD1,TRBV7-9,few,TGTGCCAGCAGCTTAGCGGGACAGGGCACCTACGAGCAGTACTTC,CASSLAGQGTYEQYF
TRBJ1-6,-,TRBV27,-,TGTGCCAGCAGTTCCTCGGCAGGGGTTGGTAATTCACCCCTCCACTTT,CASSSSAGVGNSPLHF
TRBJ1-3,-,TRBV4-1,-,TGCGCCAGCAGCCAAGATTGGGCGGGCTCTGGAAACACCATATATTTT,CASSQDWAGSGNTIYF
TRBJ2-5,TRBD1,TRBV5-1,few,TGCGCCAGCAGCTTGGGTTACAGGGGTGAACAAGAGACCCAGTACTTC,CASSLGYRGEQETQYF
TRBJ2-7,-,TRBV2,-,TGTGCCAGCAGTGAATCTCCAGGCCGCTACGAGCAGTACTTC,CASSESPGRYEQYF
TRBJ2-3,-,TRBV7-8,once,TGTGCTAGCAGCTTAGTGGGAGCCACAGATACGCAGTATTTT,CASSLVGATDTQYF
TRBJ2-1,TRBD2,TRBV7-9,once,TGTGCCAGCAGCCTGCCGGGGGCTAGCGGGAGGAATGAGCAGTTCTTC,CASSLPGASGRNEQFF
TRBJ2-1,-,TRBV3-1,-,TGTGCCAGCAGCCAAGTTGCGCTATCCACCTACAATGAGCAGTTCTTC,CASSQVALSTYNEQFF
TRBJ2-7,-,TRBV11-2,-,TGTGCCAGCAGCGTCTGGGACGGTGGAGAGCAGTACTTC,CASSVWDGGEQYF